A selection of T cell receptor beta chains follows, all from one sample in a study of early T cells in non-severe SARS-CoV-2 infection. TCRdb re-derived calls from the 5' RACE reads in MiXCR, one entry per CDR3 protein. The table lists roughly 30,000 distinct CDR3 sequences, 4.5% to 5% of them singletons, with 6.3% in the top ten. Sequencing was carried out using whole blood. The receptors were gathered from an adult who was a healthcare worker with PCR-confirmed SARS-CoV-2 infection or an uninfected control (not recorded which). Both conserved end residues are part of each CDR3. Fields, in order: V gene, clone size, J gene, D gene, CDR3 DNA, CDR3 protein. A D gene is named only where the DNA matches it firmly. Size values are once, few and many counts, or a class for expanded clones, and some rows have none.

>TRBV3-1|many|TRBJ2-3|.
TGTGCCAGCAGCCAATTTCGGCCAGGGGGCACAGATACGCAGTATTTT
CASSQFRPGGTDTQYF
>TRBV7-3|many|TRBJ2-2|TRBD1
TGTGCCAGCAGCTCATCCTTCCAGACAGGGAAGAACACCGGGGAGCTGTTTTTT
CASSSSFQTGKNTGELFF
>TRBV9|.|TRBJ2-2|.
TGTGCCAGCAGCCCCCTAGGGCAGTGGAGTACGGCCGGGGAGCTGTTTTTT
CASSPLGQWSTAGELFF
>TRBV23-1|.|TRBJ2-7|.
TGCGCCAGCAGTCAATCGGGGGGTCGTACCTACGAGCAGTACTTC
CASSQSGGRTYEQYF
>TRBV11-2|.|TRBJ2-3|.
TGTGCCAGCAGCTTACAAGACCTCACAGATACGCAGTATTTT
CASSLQDLTDTQYF
>TRBV19|many|TRBJ2-1|TRBD1
TGTGCCAGTAGTCAGACAGGGTGGAATGAGCAGTTCTTC
CASSQTGWNEQFF
>TRBV6-4|many|TRBJ2-1|.
TGTGCCAGCAGTGACGGTAGTACGTCCTACAATGAGCAGTTCTTC
CASSDGSTSYNEQFF
>TRBV19|.|TRBJ1-2|.
TGTGCCAGTAGTATTTTAACAGACTATGGCTACACCTTC
CASSILTDYGYTF
>TRBV9|many|TRBJ2-3|TRBD2
TGTGCCAGCAGCGTAAGGCGGGAGGGGACAGATACGCAGTATTTT
CASSVRREGTDTQYF
>TRBV20-1|.|TRBJ1-1|.
TGCAGTGCTAATGGGATCAGGGACACTGAAGCTTTCTTT
CSANGIRDTEAFF
>TRBV3-1|.|TRBJ2-1|TRBD2
TGTGCCAGCAGCCATACTAGCGGGACCTACAATGAGCAGTTCTTC
CASSHTSGTYNEQFF
>TRBV20-1|many|TRBJ1-4|TRBD1
TGCAGTGCTGGACAGGGGAATAAAAAACTGTTTTTT
CSAGQGNKKLFF
>TRBV18|.|TRBJ1-1|.
TGTGCCAGCTCACCCCCCCTGGCGGACACTGAAGCTTTCTTT
CASSPPLADTEAFF